This TCR beta chain was sequenced during a study of vaccination and CD4 T cells after COVID-19. The wider study: The study enrolled six male and four female convalescents, two of whom were Hispanic. Study results and limitations: Only after vaccination were a median about 90% of convalescents' reactive clones seen.

This clonotype came up a few times. No antigen is known for it. Cultured CD4+ T cell DNA was sequenced using the Oncomine TCR Beta short-read assay. Genomic DNA was isolated from CD4+ T cells that had been cultured. Using its own MiXCR run on the PCR reads, TCRdb lists one record per CDR3 protein. Of about 15,000 distinct CDR3 sequences listed, roughly a fifth are singletons. V lost 6 bases to trimming and J lost 2 bases; unmatched junction nucleotides: 15. Germline V gene lookup returns CDR1 LNHDA and CDR2 SQIVND (reference sequence). The CDR3 totals 19 residues. The treatment was: approximately 11-day PBMC culture with coronavirus spike peptide pools or control peptides (ViraFEST assay). Using peptide pools, antigen-specific T cells were expanded in ViraFEST before TCRs were sequenced.

The TCR originated in a human donor who received a COVID-19 vaccine. The sample here was CD4+ T cells from blood, cultured in vitro, taken before SARS-CoV-2 vaccination. The rearrangement joins TRBV19 to TRBJ2-2, with 10 bases lining up with TRBD2. CDR3 sequence (DNA): TGTGCCAGTAGCGTCCCCCGAGAGCGGGGGGGAGAAAACACCGGGGAGCTGTTTTTT. Protein sequence: CASSVPRERGGENTGELFF.